These 28 T cell receptor beta chains were sequenced from one sample in a study of cytomegalovirus exposure and HLA in healthy donors. The PCR was carried out with 60 Vbeta primers and 13 Jbeta primers. The assay was immunoSEQ multiplex PCR, and TCRdb's table has in-frame clones only and misses some. This table holds some 170,000 clones, roughly 80% found once. Sequencing was carried out using PBMCs. These receptors all come from a woman aged 50 to 60 in good health and CMV-seronegative.

CDR3 amino acids: CASSPRGTGMYEQYF. CDR3 bases: TGTGCCAGCTCACCGCGAGGGACAGGGATGTACGAGCAGTACTTC. The J gene is TRBJ2-7, the V gene TRBV18, with 9 bases matching TRBD1. The V gene's germline CDR1 is KGHSH and CDR2 LQKENI. Unmatched junction bases numbered 7, after V lost 3 bases and J lost 4 bases. The CDR3 spans 15 residues.

The chain has TRBV5-6 and TRBJ2-3; TRBD1 aligns across 9 bases. The J segment lost 5 bases and the V segment lost 4 bases, leaving 8 bases of the junction unmatched. From germline, CDR1 is SGHDT and CDR2 YYEEEE. The CDR3 extends over 15 amino acids. The CDR3 here is CASSAGTGREDTQYF. CDR3 DNA: TGTGCCAGCAGCGCCGGGACAGGGCGAGAAGATACGCAGTATTTT.

The rearrangement links TRBV7-2 to TRBJ2-5; possible D gene TRBD1, 6 bases. Germline V gene data show CDR1 as SGHTA and CDR2 as FQGNSA. This CDR3 comprises 13 residues. Trimming took off 5 bases at V and 5 bases at J, with 12 bases between the two ends. CDR3 residues: CASSGRQVETQYF. The CDR3 DNA reads as TGTGCCAGCAGCGGACGACAGGTGGAGACCCAGTACTTC.

The rearrangement uses TRBV7-6 and TRBJ1-4; D gene unclear. The CDR3 loop spans 14 amino acids. Between the trimmed V and J ends, which lost 1 base and 4 bases, there was a span of 7 bases. CDR1 is SGHVS and CDR2 is FNYEAQ in the germline V gene. The CDR3 region has the DNA TGTGCCAGCAGCTTAGGACATGGTAATGAAAAACTGTTTTTT. Amino acids: CASSLGHGNEKLFF.

The genes are TRBV5-1 and TRBJ2-5, with D possibly matching TRBD1 (5 bases). V lost 0 bases, J lost 0 bases, and 6 bases lay in between. The CDR3 covers 14 residues. Germline CDR1 and CDR2: SGHRS and YFSETQ. Here the CDR3 DNA reads TGCGCCAGCAGCTTGGTGGACAACCAAGAGACCCAGTACTTC. This translates into CASSLVDNQETQYF.

The V call is TRBV7-2, the J call TRBJ1-4, with a tentative D call TRBD1 (5 bases). Looked up from germline, CDR1 is SGHTA and CDR2 is FQGNSA. V lost 1 base and J 8 bases, leaving 14 bases between the germline ends. The CDR3 runs 15 residues. In nucleotides, the CDR3 is TGTGCCAGCAGCTTAGTGGGGCAAGCGGGAGAAAAACTGTTTTTT. It specifies CASSLVGQAGEKLFF.

This clone was recorded a few times. This sequence joins TRBV7-2 and TRBJ1-5; no definite D call. The CDR3 loop spans 14 amino acids. V lost 2 bases, J lost 12 bases, and 17 bases lay in between. Germline V gene lookup returns CDR1 SGHTA and CDR2 FQGNSA. The CDR3 is CASSLYRGYFRQHF. DNA for the CDR3: TGTGCCAGCAGCTTATATCGAGGTTATTTCCGCCAGCATTTT.

The chain couples TRBV7-9 to TRBJ2-1; TRBD1 matches 10 bases. Looked up from germline, CDR1 is SEHNR and CDR2 is FQNEAQ (reference sequence). The V gene end was trimmed by 4 bases and the J gene end by 7 bases; junction bases not matched to a gene: 7. CDR3 length: 15 amino acids. The CDR3, as DNA: TGTGCCAGCAGCTCCCGGGACAGGGGTTTGAATGAGCAGTTCTTC. It translates to CASSSRDRGLNEQFF.

The rearrangement links TRBV5-1 to TRBJ1-1, with 10 bases that match TRBD1. In germline, CDR1 is SGHRS, CDR2 YFSETQ. There are 14 residues in the CDR3. J gave up 5 bases and V 7 bases, and 8 bases lay outside the gene matches. For the CDR3, the DNA is TGCGCCAGCGCACCGGGACAGGGGAGGACTGAAGCTTTCTTT. As protein: CASAPGQGRTEAFF.

This clone was found once. The V call is TRBV27, the J call TRBJ2-3; TRBD1 matches at 9 bases. Germline V gene lookup returns CDR1 MNHEY and CDR2 SMNVEV (reference sequence). J gave up 7 bases and V 7 bases, and 12 bases lay outside the gene matches. This CDR3 region has 15 residues. In DNA, the CDR3 is TGTGCCAGCACTGACGCCGGGACAGGGTCTAATACGCAGTATTTT. Translated: CASTDAGTGSNTQYF.

The rearrangement links TRBV28 to TRBJ2-7; 7 nucleotides align to TRBD2. Germline CDR1 is MDHEN and CDR2 is SYDVKM. CDR3 length: 14 amino acids. V shed 7 bases, J shed 4 bases, and the junction held 10 bases outside the gene matches. This CDR3 is CASTTAGSVYEQYF. The CDR3, as DNA: TGTGCCAGCACTACAGCGGGGTCGGTGTACGAGCAGTACTTC.

This rearrangement joins TRBV5-4 to TRBJ2-3; D remains unclear. The CDR3 loop spans 13 amino acids. Germline loops: CDR1 SGHNT, CDR2 YYREEE (reference sequence). V lost 2 bases to trimming and J lost 1 base, with 5 bases between them. Written as DNA, the CDR3 is TGTGCCAGCAGCTTTCGGGGCACAGATACGCAGTATTTT. Translated, it gives CASSFRGTDTQYF.

This chain links TRBV10-3 with TRBJ1-2; 12 bases line up with TRBD1. Trimming cost V 10 bases and J 3 bases; bases outside gene matches: 6. CDR1 is ENHRY, CDR2 SYGVKD, per germline. This CDR3 region has 14 residues. The CDR3 sequence is CATWDRGRDYGYTF. CDR3 sequence (DNA): TGTGCCACTTGGGACAGGGGGCGAGACTATGGCTACACCTTC.

This clone was seen a handful of times. The chain couples TRBV28 to TRBJ1-5; 10 positions agree with TRBD1. The germline V gene has CDR1 MDHEN and CDR2 SYDVKM. Trimming took 0 bases from V and 0 from J; bases not matched to a gene: 2. The CDR3 covers 17 residues. CDR3 sequence: CASSLWDRGISNQPQHF. In DNA, the CDR3 is TGTGCCAGCAGTTTATGGGACAGGGGGATTAGCAATCAGCCCCAGCATTTT.

The chain carries TRBV4-1 and TRBJ1-5, with D possibly matching TRBD1 (6 bases). Germline V gene sequence: CDR1 MGHRA, CDR2 YSYEKL. CDR3 size: 16 residues. The V end lost 1 base, the J end lost 0 bases, and 10 bases lay between the germline ends. CDR3 sequence (DNA): TGCGCCAGCAGCCAAGTGGTACAGGGTAGCAATCAGCCCCAGCATTTT. Translating it yields CASSQVVQGSNQPQHF.

This clone is a singleton in its sample. This rearrangement joins TRBV6-6 to TRBJ2-7; no clear D. The length of the CDR3 is 13 residues. Germline V gene data show CDR1 as MNHNY and CDR2 as SVGAGI (reference sequence). Between the trimmed V and J ends, which lost 2 bases and 3 bases, there was a span of 8 bases. The CDR3 loop reads CASSYRGSYEQYF. CDR3 nucleotides: TGTGCCAGCAGTTACCGTGGCAGCTACGAGCAGTACTTC.

A single count supports this clone. This sequence joins TRBV18 and TRBJ2-5, with D uncertain. The V end was cut by 3 bases, the J end by 3 bases, with 8 bases between. The CDR3 consists of 13 residues. In germline, CDR1 is KGHSH, CDR2 LQKENI. The CDR3 region is CASSPGTKETQYF. CDR3 coding DNA: TGTGCCAGCTCACCGGGCACGAAAGAGACCCAGTACTTC.

This clone was observed a single time. This rearrangement joins TRBV11-3 to TRBJ2-1; D unclear. Trimming took off 4 bases at V and 3 bases at J, with 7 bases between the two ends. This CDR3 is 13 amino acids long. CDR1 is SGHNT, CDR2 YENEEA, per germline. CDR3 sequence: CASSSPRYNEQFF. The CDR3 bases are TGTGCCAGCAGCTCCCCGCGCTACAATGAGCAGTTCTTC.

This clone was seen only once. The CDR3 reads CASSGQGLKANYGYTF. Here the CDR3 DNA reads TGTGCCAGCAGCGGACAGGGATTAAAAGCTAACTATGGCTACACCTTC. The chain employs TRBV9 and TRBJ1-2; 7 nucleotides agree with TRBD1. The CDR3 covers 16 residues. Germline assignment: CDR1 SGDLS and CDR2 YYNGEE. The J segment lost 0 bases and the V segment lost 3 bases, leaving 8 bases of the junction unmatched.

The chain employs TRBV4-3 and TRBJ2-3, with TRBD2 matching over 11 bases. This CDR3 is built from 18 residues. Germline V gene lookup returns CDR1 LGHNA and CDR2 YSLEER. The J segment lost 2 bases and the V segment lost 2 bases, leaving 9 bases of the junction unmatched. The CDR3 spells CASSQYTTSGGFTDTQYF. The CDR3 coding sequence is TGCGCCAGCAGCCAATACACTACTAGCGGGGGATTCACAGATACGCAGTATTTT.

The chain is built from TRBV15 and TRBJ2-5; D is unresolved. Trimming removed 3 bases from V and 2 bases from J, with 7 bases in between. Germline CDR1 and CDR2: LNHNV and YYDKDF (reference sequence). This CDR3 region has 13 residues. The CDR3 sequence is CATSSDIQETQYF. The CDR3 DNA reads TGTGCCACCAGCAGCGACATACAAGAGACCCAGTACTTC.

This clone was recorded a few times. The gene calls are TRBV6-6 and TRBJ2-1; the D is unclear. Germline values: CDR1 MNHNY, CDR2 SVGAGI (reference sequence). Between the trimmed V and J ends, which lost 0 bases and 7 bases, there was a span of 7 bases. This CDR3 is 13 amino acids long. CDR3 nucleotides: TGTGCCAGCAGTTACTCAGTAGAAAATGAGCAGTTCTTC. Translated, it gives CASSYSVENEQFF.

This chain uses TRBV9 with TRBJ2-1, with 9 bases that match TRBD1. From germline, CDR1 is SGDLS and CDR2 YYNGEE. After removal of 3 bases from V and 4 bases from J, the junction contained 5 bases not matched to a gene. This CDR3 contains 15 residues. CDR3 residues: CASSGGTGLYNEQFF. The DNA for the CDR3 is TGTGCCAGCAGCGGAGGGACAGGGCTATACAATGAGCAGTTCTTC.

The chain combines TRBV18 with TRBJ1-6; D is perhaps TRBD1 (6 bases). V was pared by 1 base and J by 9 bases, with 13 bases between. Germline V gene data show CDR1 as KGHSH and CDR2 as LQKENI. The CDR3 length is 15 residues. CDR3 region: CASSPQTTGFSPLHF. CDR3 DNA sequence: TGTGCCAGCTCACCACAAACTACAGGGTTTTCACCCCTCCACTTT.

In its sample, this clone was seen a few times. The V call is TRBV7-2, the J call TRBJ1-4; no firm D call. Trimming took off 5 bases at V and 8 bases at J, with 15 bases between the two ends. The CDR3 totals 14 residues. CDR1 and CDR2 (germline): SGHTA, FQGNSA. The CDR3 reads CASSPGGRKEKLFF. The DNA for the CDR3 is TGTGCCAGCAGCCCCGGAGGGAGAAAGGAAAAACTGTTTTTT.

This chain joins TRBV19 and TRBJ1-1, with a weak D call TRBD1 (6 bases). The length of the CDR3 is 16 residues. The V end lost 6 bases, the J end lost 3 bases, and 20 bases lay between the germline ends. CDR1 is LNHDA and CDR2 is SQIVND in the germline V gene (reference sequence). CDR3 residues: CASSPQGISYYTEAFF. CDR3 nucleotides: TGTGCCAGTAGCCCGCAGGGGATTAGTTACTACACTGAAGCTTTCTTT.

The V and J genes are TRBV28 and TRBJ2-7, with D perhaps matching TRBD1 (5 bases). The germline gives CDR1 MDHEN, CDR2 SYDVKM. V was clipped by 1 base and J by 1 base, with 17 bases between them. This CDR3 region has 17 residues. This CDR3 reads CASSLSGSLYQSYEQYF. The DNA of the CDR3 is TGTGCCAGCAGTTTATCAGGGTCCCTTTATCAATCCTACGAGCAGTACTTC.

This rearrangement joins TRBV6-6 to TRBJ2-1; 10 nucleotides agree with TRBD2. The CDR3 covers 15 residues. Per germline, CDR1 MNHNY and CDR2 SVGAGI (reference sequence). J was trimmed by 0 bases and V by 6 bases; bases with no gene match: 2. CDR3 coding DNA: TGTGCCAGCAGCGTAGCGGGGGGCTCCTACAATGAGCAGTTCTTC. This gives the protein CASSVAGGSYNEQFF.